Listed below are T cell receptor beta chains from one sample, sequenced in a study of shared clonotypes between healthy human individuals. The data were produced by immunoSEQ multiplex PCR, yet TCRdb's version contains in-frame clones alone and is incomplete. There are roughly 510,000 clones in the sample; 60% to 80% occur only once, and about an eighth lies in the top ten. Sequences were obtained from PBMCs. Source of these receptors: a woman between 40 and 50 years old in good health. Some clones in this sample may be carry-over from other donors' samples. The CDR3 runs from the conserved cysteine through the conserved F or W. D genes are given only for firm matches. Clone size is stated in some rows and not others, as once, few, many or a class when expanded.

NA	TRBV5-4	TRBD2	TRBJ2-1	CASSFRTSGDNEQFF	TGTGCCAGCAGCTTCCGGACTAGCGGTGACAATGAGCAGTTCTTC
NA	TRBV5-6	NA	TRBJ2-1	CASSRGAGGQFF	TGTGCCAGCAGCCGGGGGGCAGGTGGGCAGTTCTTC
NA	TRBV5-1	NA	TRBJ2-7	CASSLEPASYEQYF	TGCGCCAGCAGCTTGGAGCCAGCTTCCTACGAGCAGTACTTC
NA	TRBV7-3	TRBD1	TRBJ2-2	CASSLRHQGDTGELFF	TGTGCCAGCAGCTTAAGACATCAGGGGGACACCGGGGAGCTGTTTTTT
few	TRBV6-1	TRBD2	TRBJ2-3	CASSVIGGSADTQYF	TGTGCCAGCAGTGTCATCGGCGGGAGTGCGGATACGCAGTATTTT
NA	TRBV9	TRBD1	TRBJ2-5	CASSPPGQAGEETQYF	TGTGCCAGCAGCCCCCCGGGACAGGCCGGGGAAGAGACCCAGTACTTC
NA	TRBV7-8	NA	TRBJ1-2	CASSQWGSNYGYTF	TGTGCCAGCAGCCAGTGGGGATCCAACTATGGCTACACCTTC
NA	TRBV5-1	TRBD2	TRBJ2-7	CASSVGGLAGSRTYEQYF	TGCGCCAGCAGCGTAGGCGGACTAGCGGGATCAAGAACCTACGAGCAGTACTTC
NA	TRBV5-1	TRBD2	TRBJ2-7	CASSWGTSGRARSYEQYF	TGCGCCAGCAGCTGGGGGACTAGCGGGAGGGCCAGGTCCTACGAGCAGTACTTC
NA	TRBV2	NA	TRBJ2-3	CASTSVVLGGTDTQYF	TGTGCCAGCACCTCTGTAGTCTTGGGGGGCACAGATACGCAGTATTTT
NA	TRBV7-2	NA	TRBJ2-7	CASSLGVPNLVGSYEQYF	TGTGCCAGCAGCTTAGGGGTCCCAAATTTGGTCGGGAGTTACGAGCAGTACTTC
NA	TRBV7-2	NA	TRBJ2-5	CASSSTAAQETQYF	TGTGCCAGCAGCTCGACAGCCGCCCAAGAGACCCAGTACTTC
NA	TRBV7-6	TRBD2	TRBJ2-3	CASSPSGRALDTQYF	TGTGCCAGCAGTCCTAGCGGGAGGGCCTTAGATACGCAGTATTTT
NA	TRBV5-4	TRBD1	TRBJ2-2	CASSPGQVFTGELFF	TGTGCCAGCAGCCCCGGACAGGTGTTCACCGGGGAGCTGTTTTTT
many	TRBV5-5	NA	TRBJ2-1	CASSLVPEAYNEQFF	TGTGCCAGCAGCTTAGTTCCAGAGGCCTACAATGAGCAGTTCTTC
NA	TRBV4-1	TRBD2	TRBJ2-1	CASSRSGTSGILEQFF	TGCGCCAGCAGCCGCTCCGGGACTAGCGGGATACTTGAGCAGTTCTTC
NA	TRBV28	TRBD2	TRBJ2-1	CASSRITSGRNEQFF	TGTGCCAGCAGTCGGATTACTAGCGGCCGAAATGAGCAGTTCTTC
NA	TRBV27	NA	TRBJ2-1	CASSFLPGEGEQFF	TGTGCCAGCAGTTTCTTACCAGGCGAGGGTGAGCAGTTCTTC
NA	TRBV11-2	NA	TRBJ1-1	CASSLVSEAFF	TGTGCCAGCAGCTTAGTGAGTGAAGCTTTCTTT
NA	TRBV28	NA	TRBJ1-3	CASSGIGPSGNTIYF	TGTGCCAGCAGCGGCATCGGGCCCTCTGGAAACACCATATATTTT
NA	TRBV19	TRBD1	TRBJ2-2	CASRRDSNTGELFF	TGTGCCAGTAGGAGGGACAGTAACACCGGGGAGCTGTTTTTT
NA	TRBV7-9	NA	TRBJ1-3	CASTLSENTIYF	TGTGCCAGCACCTTGTCTGAAAACACCATATATTTT
NA	TRBV5-6	TRBD1	TRBJ1-2	CASSLVGQGRFGYTF	TGTGCCAGCAGCTTGGTGGGACAGGGGCGTTTTGGCTACACCTTC
NA	TRBV18	NA	TRBJ2-1	CASSPRAGGYNEQFF	TGTGCCAGCTCACCACGGGCAGGGGGGTACAATGAGCAGTTCTTC
NA	TRBV6-5	NA	TRBJ1-1	CASSPGLSTEAFF	TGTGCCAGCAGTCCGGGACTGAGCACTGAAGCTTTCTTT
few	TRBV5-4	NA	TRBJ1-1	CASSLPSYSGSVTEAFF	TGTGCCAGCAGCTTGCCGTCGTACTCGGGGTCTGTCACTGAAGCTTTCTTT
NA	TRBV28	NA	TRBJ1-5	CASSGGVLTQPQHF	TGTGCCAGCAGTGGGGGGGTCCTCACCCAGCCCCAGCATTTT
NA	TRBV25-1	TRBD2	TRBJ2-1	CASSEPGLEYNEQFF	TGTGCCAGCTCTGAACCGGGACTAGAATACAATGAGCAGTTCTTC
NA	TRBV2	NA	TRBJ2-3	CASRARTKQTDTQYF	TGTGCCAGCAGGGCTAGAACTAAGCAGACAGATACGCAGTATTTT
NA	TRBV6-1	TRBD1	TRBJ2-1	CASSGTVQGASIRNEQFF	TGTGCCAGCAGTGGCACGGTACAGGGGGCCTCCATTAGGAATGAGCAGTTCTTC
NA	TRBV28	NA	TRBJ1-5	CASSTSGGSGEGNQPQHF	TGTGCCAGCAGTACGTCAGGCGGGTCAGGAGAAGGCAATCAGCCCCAGCATTTT
NA	TRBV7-9	TRBD1	TRBJ2-4	CASSLGQGGNIQYF	TGTGCCAGCAGCCTAGGACAGGGGGGAAACATTCAGTACTTC
few	TRBV15	TRBD1	TRBJ1-1	CATSRGRQGGTEAFF	TGTGCCACCAGCAGAGGTAGACAGGGGGGGACTGAAGCTTTCTTT
NA	TRBV5-1	NA	TRBJ2-2	CASSERDGTGELFF	TGCGCCAGCAGCGAAAGAGATGGCACCGGGGAGCTGTTTTTT
NA	TRBV6-6	TRBD1	TRBJ1-1	CASSPGGRGTEAFF	TGTGCCAGCAGCCCAGGGGGCCGGGGCACTGAAGCTTTCTTT
NA	TRBV7-3	NA	TRBJ2-3	CASSLWSTDTQYF	TGTGCCAGCAGCCTATGGAGCACAGATACGCAGTATTTT
NA	TRBV28	TRBD2	TRBJ2-7	CASSPPVLAGGHEQYF	TGTGCCAGCAGCCCTCCGGTACTAGCGGGAGGGCACGAGCAGTACTTC
NA	TRBV19	TRBD2	TRBJ2-2	CASSSNLAGTGELFF	TGTGCCAGTAGTTCAAACCTAGCGGGCACCGGGGAGCTGTTTTTT
once	TRBV30	NA	TRBJ2-7	CAWTSVGDAYEQYF	TGTGCCTGGACCTCGGTGGGTGACGCCTACGAGCAGTACTTC
few	TRBV2	NA	TRBJ1-4	CASSGGGFREKLFF	TGTGCCAGCAGTGGTGGAGGGTTTCGTGAAAAACTGTTTTTT
NA	TRBV15	NA	TRBJ2-1	CATSRGGWRDDNEQFF	TGTGCCACCAGCAGAGGCGGTTGGCGGGATGACAATGAGCAGTTCTTC
NA	TRBV5-1	NA	TRBJ1-2	CASSTTGTYGYTF	TGCGCCAGCAGCACAACCGGGACCTATGGCTACACCTTC
NA	TRBV7-8	TRBD2	TRBJ2-3	CASIGGDTDTQYF	TGTGCCAGCATCGGGGGGGACACAGATACGCAGTATTTT
NA	TRBV30	NA	TRBJ2-1	CALSIGGYNEQFF	TGTGCCTTAAGTATCGGTGGGTACAATGAGCAGTTCTTC
NA	TRBV6-1	NA	TRBJ2-3	CASSEVPGHLSTDTQYF	TGTGCCAGCAGTGAAGTCCCGGGACACCTTAGCACAGATACGCAGTATTTT
NA	TRBV30	TRBD1	TRBJ1-5	CAWSINRGGQPQHF	TGTGCCTGGAGTATAAACAGGGGAGGGCAGCCCCAGCATTTT
NA	TRBV6-5	NA	TRBJ2-3	CASSGRVEDTDTQYF	TGTGCCAGCTCCGGGCGGGTAGAGGACACAGATACGCAGTATTTT
NA	TRBV7-2	TRBD2	TRBJ2-7	CASSPGGYGYEQYF	TGTGCCAGCAGCCCGGGAGGGTACGGGTACGAGCAGTACTTC
once	TRBV5-1	TRBD2	TRBJ2-1	CASSLGGAGVYNEQFF	TGCGCCAGCAGCTTGGGAGGAGCGGGGGTCTACAATGAGCAGTTCTTC
NA	TRBV18	NA	TRBJ1-3	CASSPDSSGNTIYF	TGTGCCAGCTCACCGGACAGCTCTGGAAACACCATATATTTT
NA	TRBV7-2	NA	TRBJ2-5	CASSFLATQETQYF	TGTGCCAGCAGCTTTCTAGCGACCCAAGAGACCCAGTACTTC
NA	TRBV2	TRBD1	TRBJ2-2	CASNSDRANTGELFF	TGTGCCAGCAACTCGGACAGGGCGAACACCGGGGAGCTGTTTTTT
NA	TRBV4-1	NA	TRBJ1-1	CASSQGWPGANTEAFF	TGCGCCAGCAGCCAGGGCTGGCCGGGGGCGAACACTGAAGCTTTCTTT
NA	TRBV7-3	NA	TRBJ2-6	CASSLILATGANVLTF	TGTGCCAGCAGCTTAATCTTGGCCACCGGGGCCAACGTCCTGACTTTC